This T cell receptor (beta chain) was identified in a study of beta chain features in type 1 diabetes (dated by TCRdb to the late 2010s). With respect to the entire study: Mean age, gender distribution, total cell number and subset yield did not differ between patients and healthy donors. A total of 107,917,701 sorted cells were examined across all samples, and a strong correlation was observed between cell number per subset and RNA yield. In the study, recently diagnosed type 1 diabetes patients and matched healthy donors were compared on the TCRB repertoires of their sorted circulating CD4+ T cell subsets. Naive and central memory subsets were obtained from all 30 or so donors, but regulatory and stem cell-like memory subsets were isolated from only 8 patients and roughly 8 healthy donors. On the study overall, not on this receptor specifically: Type 1 diabetes patients showed a moderate but significant shortening of TCRB CDR3 length in all four CD4+ subsets. Because cDNA was sequenced instead of genomic DNA, highly expressing activated cells could be over-represented, though the groups showed no difference in activation or CD3 levels. PCR might favor shorter templates, but patient and control samples were amplified and corrected together, so any skew would affect both groups equally. Patients with type 1 diabetes made fewer insertions and deleted more nucleotides at VDJ recombination sites, implying thymic rearrangement abnormalities. Naive, central memory and regulatory TCRB repertoires appeared to be more alike among patients than among healthy donors. Because small numbers of individuals were included in the HLA sub-analyses, any influence of HLA type on TCRB rearrangement was left unresolved.

The entire amount of isolated RNA was reverse transcribed using the High Capacity cDNA Reverse Transcription Kit, so the sequenced TCRB transcripts were expressed ones. Deep immunoSEQ sequencing was performed on naive, central memory and regulatory T cell samples, with an average of about 3.6 million total reads per sample. Sorted cells were lysed in RLT buffer and RNA was extracted with DNase-treated RNeasy Micro or Mini kits, depending on cell number. Each cell subset was processed on its own to prevent cross-contamination, while patient and healthy donor samples were processed together. Using the immunoSEQ multiplex PCR, TCRB sequences were amplified from cDNA into 87-bp fragments spanning the CDR3 region. Amplicons were sequenced on the Illumina HiSeq platform. Per the authors' processing: Synthetic template baselines were used to correct PCR bias computationally, reads within Hamming distance 2 were collapsed, and singletons that could not be merged were discarded. Reads were aligned to IMGT to assign V, D and J genes, CDR3 length, and insertions or deletions at six rearrangement sites. Clonotype counts were normalized to sorted cell number within each subset before computing true diversity and Gini coefficients with the tcR R package. The overlap coefficient, calculated on TCRB nucleotide sequences, was used to measure repertoire sharing. As a proxy for the pre-selection repertoire, out-of-frame TCRB sequences from naive cells were analyzed. TCRdb limited this immuneACCESS table to in-frame rearrangements with V and J called. A share of clones is missing; checked studies link under half to unresolved V genes, and the rest is unexplained. The D gene and trimming were derived from the DNA, and the V and J assignments and clone size from that table. Present in this sample are more than 250,000 clones, roughly an eighth of which were seen just once. 0.015% to 0.02% of the sample is in the top ten clones.

According to the germline V gene, CDR1 reads SGHRS and CDR2 reads YFSETQ. Compared with germline, V lacks 4 bases and J lacks 3 bases; bases without a gene match: 4. The CDR3 numbers 14 residues from cysteine through phenylalanine. Only the CDR3 region is kept as DNA, spanning 42 bases read in frame from base 1. Each donor gave one peripheral blood draw, around 0.12 L on average, collected into heparinised tubes. Naive, central memory, regulatory and stem cell-like memory CD4+ T cells were sorted on a BD FACSAria II using a panel including CD45RO, CCR7, CD25, CD127, CD95 and CD27. Purity was above 98% for every sorted population. PBMCs were isolated right away by Lymphoprep density gradient centrifugation and were stained directly, without culture. So that batch effects would be minimized, each experiment stained and sorted samples in pairs, pairing one healthy donor with one patient. This clone was seen a handful of times. What this receptor recognizes is not known. No clone much larger than this one lies a single base away; base qualities are absent.

The sequence was obtained from a man under 40 with type 1 diabetes. The receptor chain draws on TRBV5-1 and TRBJ2-5, with 9 junctional bases fitting TRBD1. Sequencing input: naive CD4+ T cells from blood. The label giving this sample's cell subset or site can be read as: true naive CD4+ T cells. The nucleotides read TGCGCCAGCAGCCCGGACAGGGGAAAAGAGACCCAGTACTTC. It specifies CASSPDRGKETQYF. The reference TRBV5-1 and TRBJ2-5 proteins fill in what lies around the CDR3, so the full variable domain reads KAGVTQTPRYLIKTRGQQVTLSCSPISGHRSVSWYQQTPGQGLQFLFEYFSETQRNKGNFPGRFSGRQFSNSRSEMNVSTLELGDSALYLCASSPDRGKETQYFGPGTRLLVL.